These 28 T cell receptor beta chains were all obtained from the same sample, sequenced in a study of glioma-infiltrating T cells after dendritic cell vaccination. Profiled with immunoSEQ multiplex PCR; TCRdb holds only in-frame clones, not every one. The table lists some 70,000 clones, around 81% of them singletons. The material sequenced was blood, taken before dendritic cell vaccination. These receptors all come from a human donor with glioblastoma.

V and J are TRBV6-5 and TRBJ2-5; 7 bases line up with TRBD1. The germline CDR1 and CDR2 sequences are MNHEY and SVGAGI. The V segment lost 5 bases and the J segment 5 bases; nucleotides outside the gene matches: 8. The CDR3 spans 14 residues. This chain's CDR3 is CASSRDRAQETQYF. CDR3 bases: TGTGCCAGCAGTCGCGACAGGGCCCAGGAGACCCAGTACTTC.

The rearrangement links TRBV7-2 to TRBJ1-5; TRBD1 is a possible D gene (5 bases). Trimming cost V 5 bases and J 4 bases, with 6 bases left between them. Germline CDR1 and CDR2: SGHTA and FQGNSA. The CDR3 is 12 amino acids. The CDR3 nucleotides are TGTGCCAGCAGCGGACAAAATCAGCCCCAGCATTTT. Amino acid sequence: CASSGQNQPQHF.

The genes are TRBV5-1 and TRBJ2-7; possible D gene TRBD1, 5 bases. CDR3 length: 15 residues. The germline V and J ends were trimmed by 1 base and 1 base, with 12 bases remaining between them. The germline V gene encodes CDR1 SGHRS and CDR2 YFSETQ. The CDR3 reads CASSLRQMGSYEQYF. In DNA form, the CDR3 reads TGCGCCAGCAGCTTGAGACAGATGGGGTCCTACGAGCAGTACTTC. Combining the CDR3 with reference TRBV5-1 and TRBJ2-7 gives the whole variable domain KAGVTQTPRYLIKTRGQQVTLSCSPISGHRSVSWYQQTPGQGLQFLFEYFSETQRNKGNFPGRFSGRQFSNSRSEMNVSTLELGDSALYLCASSLRQMGSYEQYFGPGTRLTVT.

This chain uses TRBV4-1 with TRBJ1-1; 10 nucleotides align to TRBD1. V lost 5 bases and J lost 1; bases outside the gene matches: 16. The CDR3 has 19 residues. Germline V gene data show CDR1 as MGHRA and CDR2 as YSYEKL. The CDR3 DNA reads TGCGCCAGCAGCGTAACAACGACCGGGACAGGGGTCGGGAACACTGAAGCTTTCTTT. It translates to CASSVTTTGTGVGNTEAFF.

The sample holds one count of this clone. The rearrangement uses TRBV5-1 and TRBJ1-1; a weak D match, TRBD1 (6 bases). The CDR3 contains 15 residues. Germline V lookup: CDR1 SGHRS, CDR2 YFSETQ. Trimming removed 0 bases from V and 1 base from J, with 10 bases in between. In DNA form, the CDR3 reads TGCGCCAGCAGCTTGGATGGGGGCAGGAACACTGAAGCTTTCTTT. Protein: CASSLDGGRNTEAFF.

CDR3 protein: CAWSVRWRGGPNTEAFF. Written as DNA, the CDR3 is TGTGCCTGGAGTGTAAGGTGGAGGGGGGGCCCGAACACTGAAGCTTTCTTT. The J gene is TRBJ1-1, the V gene TRBV30, with TRBD1 as a possible D gene (6 bases). The CDR3 is 17 amino acids. Germline CDR1 reads GTSNPN; CDR2 reads SVGIG (reference sequence). Deletions cut 0 bases from V and 1 base from J, with 18 bases between.

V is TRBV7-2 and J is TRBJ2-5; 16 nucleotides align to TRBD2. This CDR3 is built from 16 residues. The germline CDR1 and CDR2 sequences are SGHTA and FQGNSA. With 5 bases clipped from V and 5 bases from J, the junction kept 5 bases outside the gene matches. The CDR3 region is CASSPGTSGGAETQYF. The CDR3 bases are TGTGCCAGCAGCCCTGGGACTAGCGGGGGGGCTGAGACCCAGTACTTC.

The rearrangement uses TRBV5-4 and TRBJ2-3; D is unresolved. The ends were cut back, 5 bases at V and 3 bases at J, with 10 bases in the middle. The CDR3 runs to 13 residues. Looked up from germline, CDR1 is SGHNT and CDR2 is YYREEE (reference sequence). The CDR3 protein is CASRTSETDTQYF. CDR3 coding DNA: TGTGCCAGCAGGACGAGCGAAACAGATACGCAGTATTTT. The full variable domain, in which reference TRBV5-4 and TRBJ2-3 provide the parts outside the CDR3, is ETGVTQSPTHLIKTRGQQVTLRCSSQSGHNTVSWYQQALGQGPQFIFQYYREEENGRGNFPPRFSGLQFPNYSSELNVNALELDDSALYLCASRTSETDTQYFGPGTRLTVL.

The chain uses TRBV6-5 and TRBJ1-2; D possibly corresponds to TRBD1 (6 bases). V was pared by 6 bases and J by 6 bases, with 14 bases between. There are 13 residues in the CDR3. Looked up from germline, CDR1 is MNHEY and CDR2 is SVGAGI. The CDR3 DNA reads TGTGCCAGCAGGGAACAGGGTTTCCATGGCTACACCTTC. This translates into CASREQGFHGYTF.

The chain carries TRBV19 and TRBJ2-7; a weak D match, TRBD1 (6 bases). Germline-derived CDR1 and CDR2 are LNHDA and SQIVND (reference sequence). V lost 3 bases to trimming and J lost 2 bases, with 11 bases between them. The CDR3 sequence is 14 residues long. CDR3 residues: CASSMDQGPYEQYF. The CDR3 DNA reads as TGTGCCAGTAGTATGGACCAGGGGCCCTACGAGCAGTACTTC.

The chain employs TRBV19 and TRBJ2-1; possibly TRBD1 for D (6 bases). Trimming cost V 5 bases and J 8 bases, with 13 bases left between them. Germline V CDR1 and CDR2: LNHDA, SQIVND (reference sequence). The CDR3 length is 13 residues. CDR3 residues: CASSAQGWDEQFF. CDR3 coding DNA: TGTGCCAGTAGTGCTCAGGGGTGGGATGAGCAGTTCTTC.

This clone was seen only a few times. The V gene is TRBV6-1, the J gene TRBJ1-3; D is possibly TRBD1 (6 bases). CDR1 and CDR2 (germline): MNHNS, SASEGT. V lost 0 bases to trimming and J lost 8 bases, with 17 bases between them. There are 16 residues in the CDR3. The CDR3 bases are TGTGCCAGCAGTGAAGCGCCGTGGGGGGGCGGATACACCATATATTTT. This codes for CASSEAPWGGGYTIYF.

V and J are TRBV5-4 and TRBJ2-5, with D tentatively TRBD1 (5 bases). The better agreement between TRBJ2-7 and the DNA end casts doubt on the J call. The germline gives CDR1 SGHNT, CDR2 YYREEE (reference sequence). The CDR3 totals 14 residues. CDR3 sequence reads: CASSSQGSSYEQYF. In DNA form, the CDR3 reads TGTGCCAGCAGCTCCCAGGGCAGCTCCTACGAGCAGTACTTC.

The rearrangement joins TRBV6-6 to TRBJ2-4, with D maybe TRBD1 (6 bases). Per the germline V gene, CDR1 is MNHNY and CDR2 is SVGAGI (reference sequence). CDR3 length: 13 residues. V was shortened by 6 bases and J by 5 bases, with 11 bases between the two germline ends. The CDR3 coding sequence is TGTGCCAGCAGCTTAGGGGGACAAAACATTCAGTACTTC. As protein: CASSLGGQNIQYF.

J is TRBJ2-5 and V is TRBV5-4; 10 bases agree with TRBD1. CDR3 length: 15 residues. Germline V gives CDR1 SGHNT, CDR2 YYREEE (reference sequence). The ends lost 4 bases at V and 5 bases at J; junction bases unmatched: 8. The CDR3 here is CASSGGQGRGETQYF. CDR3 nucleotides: TGTGCCAGCAGCGGGGGACAGGGGCGGGGGGAGACCCAGTACTTC.

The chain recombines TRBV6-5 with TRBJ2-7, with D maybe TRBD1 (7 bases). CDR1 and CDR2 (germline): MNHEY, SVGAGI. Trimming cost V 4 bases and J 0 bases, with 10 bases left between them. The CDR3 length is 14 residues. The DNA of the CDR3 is TGTGCCAGCAGTTTCAGGGGGGACTCCTACGAGCAGTACTTC. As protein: CASSFRGDSYEQYF.

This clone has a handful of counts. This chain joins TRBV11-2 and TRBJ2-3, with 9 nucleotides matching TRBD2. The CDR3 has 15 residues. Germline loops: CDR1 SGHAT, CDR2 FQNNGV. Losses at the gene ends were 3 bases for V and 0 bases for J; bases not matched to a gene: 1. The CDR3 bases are TGTGCCAGCAGCTTCACTAGCGGGAGCACAGATACGCAGTATTTT. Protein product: CASSFTSGSTDTQYF.

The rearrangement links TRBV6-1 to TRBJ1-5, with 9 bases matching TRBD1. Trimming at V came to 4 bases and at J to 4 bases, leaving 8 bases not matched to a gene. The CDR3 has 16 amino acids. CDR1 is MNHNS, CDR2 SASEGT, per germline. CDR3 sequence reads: CASSGPIGTGNQPQHF. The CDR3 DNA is TGTGCCAGCAGTGGTCCCATCGGGACAGGGAATCAGCCCCAGCATTTT.

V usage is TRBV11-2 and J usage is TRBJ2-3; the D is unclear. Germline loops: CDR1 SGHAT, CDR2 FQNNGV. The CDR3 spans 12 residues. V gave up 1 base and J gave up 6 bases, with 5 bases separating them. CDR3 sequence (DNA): TGTGCCAGCAGCTTAGTCGGGGATACGCAGTATTTT. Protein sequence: CASSLVGDTQYF.

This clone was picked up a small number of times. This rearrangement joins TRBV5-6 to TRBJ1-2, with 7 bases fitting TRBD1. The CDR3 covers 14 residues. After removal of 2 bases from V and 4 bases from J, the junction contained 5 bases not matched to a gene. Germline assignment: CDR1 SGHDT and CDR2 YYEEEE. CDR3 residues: CASSFGTDFYGYTF. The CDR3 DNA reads TGTGCCAGCAGCTTCGGGACAGACTTCTATGGCTACACCTTC.

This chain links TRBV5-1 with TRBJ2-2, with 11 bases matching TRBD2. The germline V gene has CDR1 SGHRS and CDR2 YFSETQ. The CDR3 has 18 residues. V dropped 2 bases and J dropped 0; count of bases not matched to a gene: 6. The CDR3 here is CASSLTPSGGTNTGELFF. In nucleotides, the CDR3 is TGCGCCAGCAGCTTAACGCCTAGCGGGGGGACGAACACCGGGGAGCTGTTTTTT.

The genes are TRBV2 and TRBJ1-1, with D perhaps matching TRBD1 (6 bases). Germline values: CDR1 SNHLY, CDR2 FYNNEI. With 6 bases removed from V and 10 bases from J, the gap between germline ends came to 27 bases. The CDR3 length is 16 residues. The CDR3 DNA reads TGTGCCAGCAGCGAACAAATTGTGAGGGCCAAAGGGGGAGCTTTCTTT. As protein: CASSEQIVRAKGGAFF.

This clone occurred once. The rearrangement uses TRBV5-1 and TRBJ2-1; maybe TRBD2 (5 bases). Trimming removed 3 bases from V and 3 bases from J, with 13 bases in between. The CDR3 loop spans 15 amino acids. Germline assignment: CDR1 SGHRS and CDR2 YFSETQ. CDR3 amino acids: CASSSITSIYNEQFF. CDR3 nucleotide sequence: TGCGCCAGCAGCTCCATAACTAGTATCTACAATGAGCAGTTCTTC.

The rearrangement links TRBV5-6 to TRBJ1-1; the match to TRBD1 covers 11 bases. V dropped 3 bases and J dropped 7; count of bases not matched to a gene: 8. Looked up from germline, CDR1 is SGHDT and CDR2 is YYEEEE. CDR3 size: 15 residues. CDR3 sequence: CASSSFLGQGGEAFF. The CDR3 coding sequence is TGTGCCAGCAGCTCTTTCCTGGGACAGGGGGGTGAAGCTTTCTTT.

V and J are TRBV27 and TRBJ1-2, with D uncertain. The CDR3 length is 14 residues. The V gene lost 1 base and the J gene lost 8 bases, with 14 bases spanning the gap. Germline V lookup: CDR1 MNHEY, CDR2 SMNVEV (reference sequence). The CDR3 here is CASSLFFGEGGYTF. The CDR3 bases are TGTGCCAGCAGTTTATTCTTCGGGGAAGGCGGCTACACCTTC.

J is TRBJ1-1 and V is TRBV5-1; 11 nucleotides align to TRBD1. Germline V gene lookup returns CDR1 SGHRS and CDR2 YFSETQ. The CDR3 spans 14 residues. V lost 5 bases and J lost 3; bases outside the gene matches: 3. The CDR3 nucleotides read TGCGCCAGCAGTCGGGACAGGGGGGACACTGAAGCTTTCTTT. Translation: CASSRDRGDTEAFF.

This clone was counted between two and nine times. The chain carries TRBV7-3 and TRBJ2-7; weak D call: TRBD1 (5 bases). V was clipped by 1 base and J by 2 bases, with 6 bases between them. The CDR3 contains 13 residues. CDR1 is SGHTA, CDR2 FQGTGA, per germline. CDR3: CASSLKGAYEQYF. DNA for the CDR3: TGTGCCAGCAGCTTAAAAGGGGCCTACGAGCAGTACTTC.

The CDR3 DNA reads TGTGCCAGCAGCCCTGGGACAGGGGGTACCTCCTACGAGCAGTACTTC. It translates to CASSPGTGGTSYEQYF. The chain has TRBV9 and TRBJ2-7; 11 bases line up with TRBD1. This CDR3 is built from 16 residues. The V gene end was trimmed by 4 bases and the J gene end by 0 bases; junction bases not matched to a gene: 6. Germline V gene data show CDR1 as SGDLS and CDR2 as YYNGEE.